The next 5 T cell receptor beta chains were all read from a single sample in a study of cytomegalovirus exposure and HLA in healthy donors. In the PCR, 60 Vbeta and 13 Jbeta primers were used. Data came from immunoSEQ multiplex PCR; TCRdb stores just in-frame clones and leaves some out. This table has 150,000 to 200,000 clones, about 69% appearing once. Sequencing input: PBMCs. The receptors were gathered from a male donor in good health and CMV-seronegative.

V gene TRBV5-1 combines with J gene TRBJ2-7, with D maybe TRBD2 (6 bases). The germline gives CDR1 SGHRS, CDR2 YFSETQ. V was trimmed by 3 bases and J by 6 bases, leaving 22 bases between them. CDR3 length: 16 residues. CDR3 bases: TGCGCCAGCAGCTCGGCTCTAGCCGGGAGATCATTCGAGCAGTACTTC. This encodes CASSSALAGRSFEQYF.

The chain has TRBV6-6 and TRBJ1-5; 7 nucleotides line up with TRBD1. The V gene's germline CDR1 is MNHNY and CDR2 SVGAGI (reference sequence). Trimming cost V 2 bases and J 5 bases; bases outside gene matches: 3. The CDR3 covers 14 residues. CDR3 nucleotides: TGTGCCAGCAGTTACATGGGGACAGATCAGCCCCAGCATTTT. It codes for CASSYMGTDQPQHF.

V is TRBV11-2 and J is TRBJ2-3, with D tentatively TRBD2 (7 bases). CDR1 and CDR2 (germline): SGHAT, FQNNGV. This CDR3 has 15 amino acids. The V and J ends lost 7 bases and 4 bases respectively, with 18 bases between them. The CDR3: CASTRGASGADTQYF. The CDR3 nucleotides are TGTGCCAGCACCCGGGGGGCGAGTGGAGCAGATACGCAGTATTTT.

V gene TRBV19 combines with J gene TRBJ1-4; no clear D. CDR3 length: 18 amino acids. The V and J ends lost 1 base and 0 bases respectively, with 15 bases between them. Germline V gives CDR1 LNHDA, CDR2 SQIVND (reference sequence). The CDR3 coding sequence is TGTGCCAGTAGTATAGTATTATCAGCCGGGGCAACTAATGAAAAACTGTTTTTT. Residues: CASSIVLSAGATNEKLFF.

The chain combines TRBV9 with TRBJ2-5, with 8 bases identical to TRBD2. CDR1 is SGDLS and CDR2 is YYNGEE in the germline V gene. The CDR3 has 15 residues. With 0 bases clipped from V and 5 bases from J, the junction kept 6 bases outside the gene matches. The chain's CDR3 is CASSVAGTRMETQYF. The CDR3 bases are TGTGCCAGCAGCGTAGCGGGGACTAGAATGGAGACCCAGTACTTC.